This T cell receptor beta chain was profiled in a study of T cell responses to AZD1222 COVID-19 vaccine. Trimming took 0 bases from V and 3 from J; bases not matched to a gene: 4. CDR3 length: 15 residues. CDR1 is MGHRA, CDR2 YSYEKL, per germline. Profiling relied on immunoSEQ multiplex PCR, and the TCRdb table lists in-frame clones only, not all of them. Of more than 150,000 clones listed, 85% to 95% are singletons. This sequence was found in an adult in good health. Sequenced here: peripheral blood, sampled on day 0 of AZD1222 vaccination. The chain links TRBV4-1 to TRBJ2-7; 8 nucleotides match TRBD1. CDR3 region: CASSQEGQEDYEQYF. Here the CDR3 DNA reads TGCGCCAGCAGCCAAGAGGGACAGGAAGACTACGAGCAGTACTTC.